The rows below give T cell receptor beta chains drawn from one sample of a study of T cell responses to AZD1222 COVID-19 vaccine. Assay used: immunoSEQ multiplex PCR; TCRdb lists only in-frame clones, some missing. Among about 48,000 clones listed, 80% to 90% were seen once. The input for sequencing was peripheral blood, taken 28 days after the second AZD1222 dose. Every receptor here comes from an adult who received the AZD1222 COVID-19 vaccine. Each CDR3 is given with its conserved first and last residue. A D gene is named only where the DNA matches it firmly. Part of the rows lack a size; the others show once, few, many or a class for expanded clones.

V	D	J	size	CDR3	DNA
TRBV28	-	TRBJ2-5	-	CASRPVYQETQYF	TGTGCCAGCCGGCCAGTGTACCAAGAGACCCAGTACTTC
TRBV30	-	TRBJ1-3	-	CAWKGHTIYF	TGTGCCTGGAAAGGGCACACCATATATTTT
TRBV7-6	TRBD1	TRBJ2-5	-	CASSYRDRGGETQYF	TGTGCCAGCAGCTATAGGGACAGGGGTGGAGAGACCCAGTACTTC
TRBV11-3	TRBD2	TRBJ2-7	-	CASSLDALGGWRVAYEQYF	TGTGCCAGCAGCTTAGATGCCCTGGGGGGGTGGCGGGTAGCCTACGAGCAGTACTTC
TRBV5-1	-	TRBJ2-3	-	CASSHSTDTQYF	TGCGCCAGCAGCCACAGCACAGATACGCAGTATTTT
TRBV5-4	TRBD2	TRBJ2-7	few	CASSWLAGEASGAEQYF	TGTGCCAGCAGCTGGTTAGCGGGAGAGGCTTCGGGAGCCGAGCAGTACTTC
TRBV9	-	TRBJ1-2	-	CASSTGERSYGYTF	TGTGCCAGCAGTACCGGTGAGAGGAGCTATGGCTACACCTTC
TRBV13	TRBD2	TRBJ2-1	-	CASRFTPTSGRYNEQFF	TGTGCCAGCAGGTTCACGCCGACTAGCGGAAGATACAATGAGCAGTTCTTC
TRBV11-2	TRBD2	TRBJ2-1	-	CASSLGGLAGGRSYNEQFF	TGTGCCAGCAGCTTAGGCGGACTAGCGGGAGGCCGCTCCTACAATGAGCAGTTCTTC
TRBV7-2	-	TRBJ1-3	-	CASSLVSGGGNTIYF	TGTGCCAGCAGCTTAGTTTCGGGGGGCGGAAACACCATATATTTT
TRBV7-9	-	TRBJ2-1	once	CASSPRLASSYNEQFF	TGTGCCAGCAGCCCCCGGTTAGCCAGCTCCTACAATGAGCAGTTCTTC
TRBV11-3	TRBD1	TRBJ1-1	-	CASRWTGGVTEAFF	TGTGCCAGCAGATGGACAGGGGGGGTCACTGAAGCTTTCTTT
TRBV11-2	-	TRBJ2-3	-	CASSLGASLSTDTQYF	TGTGCCAGCAGCTTAGGGGCCAGCCTTAGCACAGATACGCAGTATTTT
TRBV18	-	TRBJ2-7	-	CASSPSGGSYEQYF	TGTGCCAGCTCACCCTCGGGCGGCTCCTACGAGCAGTACTTC
TRBV19	TRBD2	TRBJ2-7	-	CASSPGLAGVREQYF	TGTGCCAGTAGTCCGGGACTAGCGGGAGTGCGGGAGCAGTACTTC
TRBV10-3	TRBD1	TRBJ1-2	-	CAISEGTGGGYTF	TGTGCCATCAGTGAGGGGACAGGGGGTGGCTACACCTTC
TRBV6-8	TRBD1	TRBJ1-5	-	CASNSPETGGDQPQHF	TGTGCCAGCAACTCCCCCGAGACAGGGGGGGATCAGCCCCAGCATTTT
TRBV6-2/TRBV6-3	TRBD2	TRBJ2-3	-	CASSFPTSGFRPSTDTQYF	TGTGCCAGCAGTTTCCCAACTAGCGGGTTTCGTCCTAGCACAGATACGCAGTATTTT
TRBV2	-	TRBJ1-2	-	CASSGRQWVGYTF	TGTGCCAGCAGTGGGAGACAATGGGTTGGCTACACCTTC
TRBV10-3	-	TRBJ1-5	-	CAISEATRGGSNQPQHF	TGTGCCATCAGTGAGGCTACCCGCGGGGGCAGCAATCAGCCCCAGCATTTT
TRBV9	TRBD1	TRBJ2-7	-	CASSPQGTGVDEQYF	TGTGCCAGCAGCCCTCAAGGGACAGGTGTGGACGAGCAGTACTTC
TRBV7-6	-	TRBJ2-3	-	CASSPGVDTQYF	TGTGCCAGCAGCCCGGGGGTAGATACGCAGTATTTT
TRBV7-7	TRBD2	TRBJ2-1	-	CASSLGLAGGINEQFF	TGTGCCAGCAGCTTGGGACTAGCGGGAGGAATAAATGAGCAGTTCTTC
TRBV6-5	TRBD1	TRBJ1-4	-	CASSSRMTGPNEKLFF	TGTGCCAGCAGTTCAAGAATGACAGGGCCTAATGAAAAACTGTTTTTT